This T cell receptor (beta chain) was recorded in a study of neurological immune-mediated disorders. The authors made cDNA by 5'RACE with 10-nucleotide random UMIs. TCRdb independently ran MiXCR on the 5' RACE reads; one entry per CDR3 protein. The sample lists about 44,000 distinct CDR3 sequences; roughly 21% were seen once. This clonotype was detected ten times or more. Time point described: technical triplicate 3. The unsorted libraries were generated from a total of 2 million PBMCs, which had been stored in RNAlater at -80 C. Germline V lookup: CDR1 SGHRS, CDR2 YFSETQ. The CDR3 is 17 amino acids. Deletions cut 0 bases from V and 0 bases from J, with 13 bases between.

The sequenced sample consisted of PBMCs. This receptor was identified in a man aged 55 to 70 with HTLV-1-associated myelopathy (HAM/TSP). The chain joins TRBV5-1 to TRBJ2-1; D is ambiguous. Written as DNA, the CDR3 is TGCGCCAGCAGCTTGGCCGCAACAGCTGACTCCTACAATGAGCAGTTCTTC. It translates to CASSLAATADSYNEQFF.